These T cell receptor beta chains were read from a single sample in a study of shared clonotypes between healthy human individuals. Produced via immunoSEQ multiplex PCR; TCRdb's table is partial and in-frame only. Of approximately 2.1 million clones in the sample, more than 80% were seen once. Specimen: naive CD4+ T cells from PBMCs. All receptors derive from a man aged 18 to 35 in good health. Some clones in this sample may be carry-over from other donors' samples. The CDR3 runs from the conserved cysteine through the conserved F or W. The D gene is left open where the match is weak. Clone size is given for some rows only: seen once, a few or many times, or a class if the clone is expanded.

j_call,d_call,v_call,clone_size,cdr3_aa,cdr3_nt
TRBJ1-1,NA,TRBV6-5,NA,CASSPRTGMNTEAFF,TGTGCCAGCAGTCCCCGGACGGGGATGAACACTGAAGCTTTCTTT
TRBJ1-5,TRBD1,TRBV7-2,NA,CASSYGQGNQPQHF,TGTGCCAGCAGCTACGGACAGGGCAATCAGCCCCAGCATTTT
TRBJ2-1,TRBD2,TRBV2,NA,CASSSLAGSYNEQFF,TGTGCCAGCAGTTCTCTAGCGGGGTCCTACAATGAGCAGTTCTTC
TRBJ2-7,NA,TRBV5-1,NA,CASSFGAGAYEQYF,TGCGCCAGCAGCTTTGGCGCCGGAGCCTACGAGCAGTACTTC
TRBJ2-1,TRBD2,TRBV15,NA,CATSGGGGSYNEQFF,TGTGCCACCAGCGGCGGGGGGGGCTCCTACAATGAGCAGTTCTTC
TRBJ2-5,TRBD2,TRBV7-7,NA,CASSLGSGRQETQYF,TGTGCCAGCAGCTTAGGTAGCGGGAGGCAAGAGACCCAGTACTTC
TRBJ2-4,TRBD2,TRBV5-4,NA,CASSSSPAGGINIQYF,TGTGCCAGCAGCTCTTCACCAGCGGGAGGGATAAACATTCAGTACTTC
TRBJ2-3,TRBD2,TRBV28,NA,CASSLIRRLLAGGDSTDTQYF,TGTGCCAGCAGTTTAATTCGACGGCTCCTAGCGGGAGGGGATAGCACAGATACGCAGTATTTT
TRBJ2-7,TRBD2,TRBV5-4,NA,CASSSTSAEGPYEQYF,TGTGCCAGCAGCTCGACTAGCGCCGAGGGACCCTACGAGCAGTACTTC
TRBJ1-4,NA,TRBV25-1,NA,CASRQFNEKLFF,TGTGCCAGCCGACAGTTTAATGAAAAACTGTTTTTT
TRBJ2-3,TRBD1,TRBV5-6,once,CASSWGTGPDTQYF,TGTGCCAGCAGCTGGGGGACAGGGCCAGATACGCAGTATTTT
TRBJ2-1,NA,TRBV6-5,NA,CASRSGSFSYNEQFF,TGTGCCAGCCGATCTGGCAGTTTCTCCTACAATGAGCAGTTCTTC
TRBJ2-7,NA,TRBV28,NA,CASRETNTYEQYF,TGTGCCAGCAGGGAGACAAATACCTACGAGCAGTACTTC
TRBJ2-3,NA,TRBV28,NA,CASSFMSGADTQYF,TGTGCCAGCAGTTTCATGTCGGGAGCAGATACGCAGTATTTT
TRBJ2-5,NA,TRBV28,NA,CASSSPGGETQYF,TGTGCCAGCAGTTCCCCAGGCGGGGAGACCCAGTACTTC
TRBJ2-1,NA,TRBV7-3,NA,CASSSRRGDEQFF,TGTGCCAGCAGCTCGCGACGAGGGGATGAGCAGTTCTTC
TRBJ1-3,NA,TRBV5-4,NA,CASSFDSTGDPYF,TGTGCCAGCAGCTTCGACTCAACGGGGGATCCGTATTTT
TRBJ2-7,TRBD1,TRBV6-6,NA,CASRGTGQTYEQYF,TGTGCCAGCAGGGGGACAGGGCAAACCTACGAGCAGTACTTC
TRBJ2-7,NA,TRBV6-5,NA,CASINPGSYEQYF,TGTGCCAGCATTAACCCAGGATCCTACGAGCAGTACTTC
TRBJ2-1,TRBD2,TRBV27,NA,CASQRGASGRGSEQFF,TGTGCCAGCCAGAGGGGGGCTAGCGGGAGGGGAAGTGAGCAGTTCTTC
TRBJ2-3,TRBD2,TRBV7-9,NA,CASSLEGRVDTQYF,TGTGCCAGCAGCTTGGAGGGGAGGGTAGATACGCAGTATTTT
TRBJ1-1,NA,TRBV4-3,NA,CASSQDRAGNTEAFF,TGCGCCAGCAGCCAAGATAGAGCCGGGAACACTGAAGCTTTCTTT
TRBJ2-5,NA,TRBV6-6,NA,CASSYTNLQETQYF,TGTGCCAGCAGTTACACAAACCTCCAAGAGACCCAGTACTTC
TRBJ2-3,TRBD2,TRBV13,NA,CASSIRLAGWGGTDTQYF,TGTGCCAGCAGCATTAGACTAGCGGGATGGGGGGGCACAGATACGCAGTATTTT
TRBJ1-4,TRBD1,TRBV4-1,NA,CASRATGVLNEKLFF,TGCGCCAGCAGGGCTACAGGGGTACTAAATGAAAAACTGTTTTTT
TRBJ2-1,NA,TRBV28,NA,CASSSPVTYEQFF,TGTGCCAGCAGTTCCCCCGTAACGTATGAGCAGTTCTTC
TRBJ2-5,NA,TRBV5-1,NA,CASSLVGSGETQYF,TGCGCCAGCAGCTTGGTCGGTAGTGGAGAGACCCAGTACTTC
TRBJ2-2,TRBD2,TRBV5-4,NA,CASSPWVAGGPTGELFF,TGTGCCAGCAGCCCGTGGGTAGCGGGAGGCCCAACCGGGGAGCTGTTTTTT
TRBJ1-2,NA,TRBV2,few,CASSQIGGYTF,TGTGCCAGCAGCCAGATAGGCGGCTACACCTTC
TRBJ2-7,NA,TRBV6-6,NA,CASSRTREQYF,TGTGCCAGCAGTAGGACCCGCGAGCAGTACTTC
TRBJ2-7,TRBD1,TRBV28,NA,CASSLPTPIQGPPSYEQYF,TGTGCCAGCAGTTTACCTACGCCTATACAGGGGCCGCCCTCCTACGAGCAGTACTTC
TRBJ2-7,TRBD2,TRBV4-2,NA,CASSPRTRLDEQYF,TGTGCCAGCAGCCCTCGGACTAGATTGGACGAGCAGTACTTC
TRBJ2-7,TRBD2,TRBV6-6,NA,CASRTGTTSYEQYF,TGTGCCAGCAGGACCGGGACTACCTCCTACGAGCAGTACTTC
TRBJ2-5,NA,TRBV9,NA,CASSVVPGETQYF,TGTGCCAGCAGCGTAGTACCGGGAGAGACCCAGTACTTC
TRBJ2-1,TRBD2,TRBV5-1,NA,CASSSGTSGLNEQFF,TGCGCCAGCAGCTCCGGGACTAGCGGGCTCAATGAGCAGTTCTTC
TRBJ2-1,NA,TRBV5-5,NA,CASSTGPTSSYNEQFF,TGTGCCAGCAGCACCGGGCCCACGAGCTCCTACAATGAGCAGTTCTTC
TRBJ2-7,NA,TRBV28,NA,CASSFSEGIYEQYF,TGTGCCAGCAGTTTTTCCGAGGGTATCTACGAGCAGTACTTC
TRBJ1-2,NA,TRBV7-2,NA,CASSLGQNYGYTF,TGTGCCAGCAGCTTAGGACAAAACTATGGCTACACCTTC
TRBJ2-5,TRBD1,TRBV18,once,CASSPRTGAQETQYF,TGTGCCAGCTCACCGAGGACAGGGGCCCAAGAGACCCAGTACTTC
TRBJ2-3,NA,TRBV2,NA,CASRGTETDTQYF,TGTGCCAGCAGGGGAACAGAAACAGATACGCAGTATTTT
TRBJ2-4,NA,TRBV28,NA,CASSSHRGIKNIQYF,TGTGCCAGCAGTTCTCACCGGGGAATTAAGAACATTCAGTACTTC
TRBJ1-5,NA,TRBV27,NA,CASKLGGWVSNQPQHF,TGTGCCAGCAAATTGGGGGGTTGGGTTAGCAATCAGCCCCAGCATTTT
TRBJ1-1,NA,TRBV20-1,NA,CSAGRSLDAFF,TGCAGTGCTGGGAGGTCTTTGGATGCTTTCTTT
TRBJ1-5,NA,TRBV7-2,NA,CASSLSSPNQPQHF,TGTGCCAGCAGCTTATCTTCCCCCAATCAGCCCCAGCATTTT
TRBJ2-1,TRBD2,TRBV6-6,NA,CASIEQTSGIYEQFF,TGTGCCAGCATAGAACAGACTAGCGGGATTTATGAGCAGTTCTTC
TRBJ1-4,TRBD1,TRBV6-5,NA,CASSRGTGEKLFF,TGTGCCAGCAGTCGCGGGACAGGAGAAAAACTGTTTTTT
TRBJ1-4,TRBD1,TRBV10-3,NA,CAITTDRVGEKLFF,TGTGCCATCACTACGGACAGGGTTGGTGAAAAACTGTTTTTT
TRBJ2-5,NA,TRBV9,NA,CASSVSSARGGETQYF,TGTGCCAGCAGCGTATCTAGCGCTAGAGGTGGGGAGACCCAGTACTTC
TRBJ2-3,TRBD2,TRBV5-1,NA,CASSPTTSGRWTDTQYF,TGCGCCAGCAGCCCTACGACTAGCGGGAGATGGACAGATACGCAGTATTTT
TRBJ2-7,TRBD2,TRBV6-1,NA,CASISGGLGEQYF,TGTGCCAGCATTTCGGGGGGTCTCGGTGAGCAGTACTTC
TRBJ1-4,TRBD1,TRBV6-5,NA,CASSWGQGGEKLFF,TGTGCCAGCAGTTGGGGACAGGGCGGTGAAAAACTGTTTTTT
TRBJ2-7,NA,TRBV5-1,NA,CASRSGDAYEQYF,TGCGCCAGCAGATCGGGCGACGCCTACGAGCAGTACTTC
TRBJ1-4,TRBD1,TRBV15,NA,CATSRVGTGSEKLFF,TGTGCCACCAGCAGAGTGGGGACAGGGAGCGAAAAACTGTTTTTT